This entry describes one TCR beta chain. Its specificity is unknown. Germline V lookup: CDR1 MNHEY, CDR2 SMNVEV (reference sequence). This CDR3 comprises 15 residues. Trimming removed 5 bases from V and 7 bases from J, with 15 bases in between. TCRdb's table, derived via immunoSEQ multiplex PCR, lists solely in-frame clones and lacks some. Of roughly 150,000 clones listed, roughly 92% are singletons. The record originates from a study of T cell responses to AZD1222 COVID-19 vaccine. Points from the study as a whole: Researchers report vaccine-associated CD4 TCRs spanning spike, with dominance at 160-218 and 743-854. Researchers took repertoire samples only after the peak T cell response had come. The sample set comprised mostly white British donors with more females, and clonal diversity was possibly underestimated.

The chain couples TRBV27 to TRBJ1-6, with D tentatively TRBD1 (6 bases). This receptor was identified in an adult who received the AZD1222 COVID-19 vaccine. Material: peripheral blood, obtained 28 days after the second AZD1222 dose. CDR3 amino acids: CASSRNTGLNSPLHF. CDR3 bases: TGTGCCAGCAGTCGGAATACAGGGCTCAATTCACCCCTCCACTTT.